This entry features one T cell receptor (beta chain) sequence. What it binds is not known. Indicated treatment: oral pan-JAK inhibitor, 5-10 mg twice daily. It was from PBMCs that CD4+ and CD8+ T cells were sorted. This entry comes from a study of CD8+ T cells in alopecia areata. For the study at large: Treatment with tofacitinib (6 to 18 months) was followed by 6 months off drug. The study, taken as a whole, reports: Numerous clones, expanded in lesions, remained in scalp and blood during tofacitinib. Especially in alopecia totalis/universalis, lesional scalp showed greater clonality than normal scalp did.

Sequencing relied on a cDNA template that was reverse transcribed from extracted RNA. TCRdb keeps only in-frame clones here, not all; method: immunoSEQ multiplex PCR. The sample yields approximately 160,000 clones, around 59% seen once. This CDR3 is built from 14 residues. J was trimmed by 9 bases and V by 6 bases; bases with no gene match: 8. The germline gives CDR1 MNHEY, CDR2 SMNVEV (reference sequence). The TCR was taken from a human donor with alopecia areata. The genes are TRBV27 and TRBJ2-1; 10 bases are a match to TRBD2. Sequenced material: CD4+ T cells sorted from blood, taken at week 24, from a patient treated with tofacitinib. The CDR3 is CASRTSGGAGEQFF. The CDR3 DNA sequence: TGTGCCAGCAGGACGAGCGGGGGGGCCGGTGAGCAGTTCTTC.